This is a list of T cell receptor beta chains from one sample in a study of shared clonotypes between healthy human individuals. Measured with immunoSEQ multiplex PCR; TCRdb has only the in-frame clones, and not every one. Of 2 million to 2.5 million clones in the sample, approximately 94% were seen once. The specimen was naive CD4+ T cells sorted from blood. All receptors come from a man in his late teens or twenties in good health. Each CDR3 is given with its conserved first and last residue. Each record gives: D gene, V gene, J gene, clone size, CDR3 DNA, CDR3 protein. The D gene is left open where the match is weak. A row's size may be missing; if present it is once, few, many or a size class.

D gene: NA; V gene: TRBV7-9; J gene: TRBJ2-1; clone size: NA; CDR3 DNA: TGTGCCAGCAGCTCTCTCCCCCTGGACAATGAGCAGTTCTTC; CDR3 protein: CASSSLPLDNEQFF
D gene: NA; V gene: TRBV5-1; J gene: TRBJ1-6; clone size: NA; CDR3 DNA: TGCGCCAGCAGCCCCCCTTTCGGTAACGATTCACCCCTCCACTTT; CDR3 protein: CASSPPFGNDSPLHF
D gene: TRBD2; V gene: TRBV18; J gene: TRBJ2-7; clone size: NA; CDR3 DNA: TGTGCCAGCTCACCAACTAGCGGGGGGGTCCGCTCCTACGAGCAGTACTTC; CDR3 protein: CASSPTSGGVRSYEQYF
D gene: NA; V gene: TRBV5-4; J gene: TRBJ1-2; clone size: NA; CDR3 DNA: TGTGCCAGCAGTGGTGGGGGACACTATGGCTACACCTTC; CDR3 protein: CASSGGGHYGYTF
D gene: NA; V gene: TRBV27; J gene: TRBJ1-4; clone size: NA; CDR3 DNA: TGTGCCAGCAGTGCAGGGTTCAGAGGTGAAAAACTGTTTTTT; CDR3 protein: CASSAGFRGEKLFF
D gene: NA; V gene: TRBV6-4; J gene: TRBJ1-2; clone size: NA; CDR3 DNA: TGTGCCAGCAGGTTAGGGCAGTCTACTAACTATGGCTACACCTTC; CDR3 protein: CASRLGQSTNYGYTF
D gene: NA; V gene: TRBV5-4; J gene: TRBJ2-7; clone size: NA; CDR3 DNA: TGTGCCAGCAGCGAAATAGCGGTGAGGAACGAGCAGTACTTC; CDR3 protein: CASSEIAVRNEQYF
D gene: NA; V gene: TRBV29-1; J gene: TRBJ1-5; clone size: NA; CDR3 DNA: TGCAGCGTGGGAGAACAGCCCCAGCATTTT; CDR3 protein: CSVGEQPQHF
D gene: NA; V gene: TRBV2; J gene: TRBJ2-7; clone size: NA; CDR3 DNA: TGTGCCAGCACTCCCCCAGTGAGCTCCTACGAGCAGTACTTC; CDR3 protein: CASTPPVSSYEQYF
D gene: TRBD1; V gene: TRBV5-6; J gene: TRBJ1-6; clone size: few; CDR3 DNA: TGTGCCAGCAGCCAGGGACCGGACAGGGGTGCCCTCCACTTT; CDR3 protein: CASSQGPDRGALHF
D gene: TRBD2; V gene: TRBV28; J gene: TRBJ2-3; clone size: NA; CDR3 DNA: TGTGCCAGCAGTCCCTCGGGGAGGGAAATAGATACGCAGTATTTT; CDR3 protein: CASSPSGREIDTQYF
D gene: NA; V gene: TRBV7-3; J gene: TRBJ2-7; clone size: NA; CDR3 DNA: TGTGCCAGCAGCTTCCAACAGGGTTTCGAGCAGTACTTC; CDR3 protein: CASSFQQGFEQYF
D gene: NA; V gene: TRBV29-1; J gene: TRBJ1-3; clone size: NA; CDR3 DNA: TGCAGCGTTTTCGTAGGCTCTGGAAACACCATATATTTT; CDR3 protein: CSVFVGSGNTIYF
D gene: TRBD1; V gene: TRBV5-8; J gene: TRBJ2-7; clone size: once; CDR3 DNA: TGTGCCAGCAGCTTGAACAGGGGATCTACGGGGCAGTACTTC; CDR3 protein: CASSLNRGSTGQYF
D gene: TRBD1; V gene: TRBV6-5; J gene: TRBJ1-2; clone size: NA; CDR3 DNA: TGTGCCACCGGGGAGGCTGGGACAGGGGTCTATGGCTACACCTTC; CDR3 protein: CATGEAGTGVYGYTF
D gene: NA; V gene: TRBV7-9; J gene: TRBJ2-7; clone size: NA; CDR3 DNA: TGTGCCAGCAGCGGGGTCTCCTACGAGCAGTACTTC; CDR3 protein: CASSGVSYEQYF
D gene: TRBD2; V gene: TRBV11-3; J gene: TRBJ2-1; clone size: NA; CDR3 DNA: TGTGCCAGCAGCGTGACTAGCGGGGGTTACAATGAGCAGTTCTTC; CDR3 protein: CASSVTSGGYNEQFF
D gene: NA; V gene: TRBV19; J gene: TRBJ1-2; clone size: NA; CDR3 DNA: TGTGCCAGTACCCTGGGTCTGGGGTATGGCTACACCTTC; CDR3 protein: CASTLGLGYGYTF
D gene: TRBD2; V gene: TRBV11-1; J gene: TRBJ2-5; clone size: NA; CDR3 DNA: TGTGCCAGCAGCTTATCGTCTAGCGGGGGGTTCTCCGAGACCCAGTACTTC; CDR3 protein: CASSLSSSGGFSETQYF
D gene: TRBD2; V gene: TRBV7-2; J gene: TRBJ2-1; clone size: once; CDR3 DNA: TGTGCCAGCAGGCGGCTAGCGGGGGGTCACAATGAGCAGTTCTTC; CDR3 protein: CASRRLAGGHNEQFF
D gene: TRBD1; V gene: TRBV18; J gene: TRBJ1-1; clone size: NA; CDR3 DNA: TGTGCCAGCTCACCGTCTGGGACAGGGGGCACTGAAGCTTTCTTT; CDR3 protein: CASSPSGTGGTEAFF
D gene: NA; V gene: TRBV28; J gene: TRBJ2-7; clone size: NA; CDR3 DNA: TGTGCCAGCAGTTCCGAGACGAGGGAGTTGGACGAGCAGTACTTC; CDR3 protein: CASSSETRELDEQYF
D gene: TRBD1; V gene: TRBV5-5; J gene: TRBJ2-7; clone size: once; CDR3 DNA: TGTGCCAGCAGCTTGGCCGGGACAGGGGGTGCTTACGAGCAGTACTTC; CDR3 protein: CASSLAGTGGAYEQYF
D gene: NA; V gene: TRBV15; J gene: TRBJ2-7; clone size: NA; CDR3 DNA: TGTGCCACCAGGGGAGACAACTCCTACGAGCAGTACTTC; CDR3 protein: CATRGDNSYEQYF
D gene: NA; V gene: TRBV5-5; J gene: TRBJ1-2; clone size: NA; CDR3 DNA: TGTGCCAGCAGCTTGGCCGGGGCTTCAGCTAACTATGGCTACACCTTC; CDR3 protein: CASSLAGASANYGYTF
D gene: NA; V gene: TRBV5-1; J gene: TRBJ2-1; clone size: NA; CDR3 DNA: TGCGCCAGCAGCTTGTTGGCGGAAGGCAATGAGCAGTTCTTC; CDR3 protein: CASSLLAEGNEQFF
D gene: NA; V gene: TRBV5-4; J gene: TRBJ2-5; clone size: NA; CDR3 DNA: TGTGCCAGCAGCTTGGTTGGCAGGCCTGAAGAGACCCAGTACTTC; CDR3 protein: CASSLVGRPEETQYF
D gene: NA; V gene: TRBV19; J gene: TRBJ2-1; clone size: NA; CDR3 DNA: TGTGCCAGTATTAATGGTGACAGGGGTCGGTTAGGTAGGCGGGAGGCAGATGAGCAGTTCTTC; CDR3 protein: CASINGDRGRLGRREADEQFF
D gene: NA; V gene: TRBV7-2; J gene: TRBJ1-1; clone size: NA; CDR3 DNA: TGTGCCAGCAGCTTATGGATCGCGACGGACACTGAAGCTTTCTTT; CDR3 protein: CASSLWIATDTEAFF
D gene: TRBD1; V gene: TRBV9; J gene: TRBJ1-4; clone size: NA; CDR3 DNA: TGTGCCAGCAGCGCTAACCCCGAGGGGGCGTGGGGAGAAAAACTGTTTTTT; CDR3 protein: CASSANPEGAWGEKLFF
D gene: TRBD2; V gene: TRBV2; J gene: TRBJ2-5; clone size: once; CDR3 DNA: TGTGCCAGCAAGGCGGCGGGAGGGAGGTTAGAGACCCAGTACTTC; CDR3 protein: CASKAAGGRLETQYF
D gene: NA; V gene: TRBV4-1; J gene: TRBJ2-1; clone size: NA; CDR3 DNA: TGCGCCAGCAGCCAAGCCAAGACTAGGAACAATGAGCAGTTCTTC; CDR3 protein: CASSQAKTRNNEQFF
D gene: NA; V gene: TRBV19; J gene: TRBJ2-7; clone size: NA; CDR3 DNA: TGTGCCAGTAGTATATCAGGGGGGGGCGTCTACGAGCAGTACTTC; CDR3 protein: CASSISGGGVYEQYF
D gene: NA; V gene: TRBV20-1; J gene: TRBJ2-7; clone size: NA; CDR3 DNA: TGCAGTGCTTCCCCGGGGTACGAGCAGTACTTC; CDR3 protein: CSASPGYEQYF
D gene: NA; V gene: TRBV18; J gene: TRBJ2-7; clone size: NA; CDR3 DNA: TGTGCCAGCTCACCAGGGCACGAGCAGTACTTC; CDR3 protein: CASSPGHEQYF
D gene: NA; V gene: TRBV4-3; J gene: TRBJ1-1; clone size: NA; CDR3 DNA: TGCGCCAGCAGCCAAGATCCCACGACAGCGAACACTGAAGCTTTCTTT; CDR3 protein: CASSQDPTTANTEAFF
D gene: NA; V gene: TRBV6-1; J gene: TRBJ2-7; clone size: NA; CDR3 DNA: TGTGCCAGCAGGATTAGCGAGACCAACTACGAGCAGTACTTC; CDR3 protein: CASRISETNYEQYF
D gene: TRBD1; V gene: TRBV27; J gene: TRBJ2-4; clone size: NA; CDR3 DNA: TGTGCCAGCAGTTTAGGACAGGGCGCCAAAAACATTCAGTACTTC; CDR3 protein: CASSLGQGAKNIQYF
D gene: NA; V gene: TRBV25-1; J gene: TRBJ2-5; clone size: NA; CDR3 DNA: NA; CDR3 protein: CASSEFGPGKETQYF
D gene: TRBD1; V gene: TRBV19; J gene: TRBJ1-6; clone size: NA; CDR3 DNA: TGTGCCAGTAGTCCAAGACAGGGAGGGTGGTCACCCCTCCACTTT; CDR3 protein: CASSPRQGGWSPLHF
D gene: TRBD2; V gene: TRBV7-9; J gene: TRBJ2-1; clone size: NA; CDR3 DNA: TGTGCCAGCAGCTTTAACCGGGGGGGATACAATGAGCAGTTCTTC; CDR3 protein: CASSFNRGGYNEQFF
D gene: NA; V gene: TRBV11-2; J gene: TRBJ2-7; clone size: NA; CDR3 DNA: TGTGCCAGCAGCCCGAGAACTAGGGTGTACGAGCAGTACTTC; CDR3 protein: CASSPRTRVYEQYF
D gene: NA; V gene: TRBV11-2; J gene: TRBJ2-1; clone size: NA; CDR3 DNA: TGTGCCAGCAGCTTAGACGGGGTCTACAATGAGCAGTTCTTC; CDR3 protein: CASSLDGVYNEQFF
D gene: NA; V gene: TRBV21-1; J gene: TRBJ1-2; clone size: NA; CDR3 DNA: TGTGCCAGCAGCGCATTAACCGGGACAGGAGTTAACTATGGCTACACCTTC; CDR3 protein: CASSALTGTGVNYGYTF
D gene: TRBD2; V gene: TRBV7-2; J gene: TRBJ2-4; clone size: once; CDR3 DNA: TGTGCCAGCAGCTTGCTAGCGGGAGCCCCGAGGGGAGCCAAAAACATTCAGTACTTC; CDR3 protein: CASSLLAGAPRGAKNIQYF
D gene: NA; V gene: TRBV19; J gene: TRBJ1-2; clone size: once; CDR3 DNA: TGTGCCAGTAGTATTGGTCAGGGCTATGGCTACACCTTC; CDR3 protein: CASSIGQGYGYTF
D gene: TRBD1; V gene: TRBV2; J gene: TRBJ1-6; clone size: NA; CDR3 DNA: TGTGCCAGCAGACTAGACAGGGATTCCTATAATTCACCCCTCCACTTT; CDR3 protein: CASRLDRDSYNSPLHF
D gene: NA; V gene: TRBV18; J gene: TRBJ1-4; clone size: NA; CDR3 DNA: TGTGCCAGCTCACCTCCGGGGCCAGCTAATGAAAAACTGTTTTTT; CDR3 protein: CASSPPGPANEKLFF
D gene: NA; V gene: TRBV9; J gene: TRBJ1-5; clone size: NA; CDR3 DNA: TGTGCCAGCCCACATATCCCGGGGGCGACGAACCATCAGCCCCAGCATTTT; CDR3 protein: CASPHIPGATNHQPQHF
D gene: TRBD1; V gene: TRBV10-3; J gene: TRBJ2-7; clone size: NA; CDR3 DNA: TGTGCCATCAGTGTGGACAGGGACCCCTACGAGCAGTACTTC; CDR3 protein: CAISVDRDPYEQYF
D gene: NA; V gene: TRBV7-9; J gene: TRBJ1-5; clone size: NA; CDR3 DNA: TGTGCCAGCAGCCACCCAAATCAGCCCCAGCATTTT; CDR3 protein: CASSHPNQPQHF
D gene: NA; V gene: TRBV7-9; J gene: TRBJ1-6; clone size: few; CDR3 DNA: TGTGCCAGCAGCTTAGCACAGCTGTATAATTCACCCCTCCACTTT; CDR3 protein: CASSLAQLYNSPLHF
D gene: NA; V gene: TRBV6-5; J gene: TRBJ1-2; clone size: NA; CDR3 DNA: TGTGCCAGCAGTTACTCGGGGAACTATGGCTACACCTTC; CDR3 protein: CASSYSGNYGYTF
D gene: TRBD1; V gene: TRBV5-1; J gene: TRBJ2-5; clone size: once; CDR3 DNA: TGCGCCAGCAGCTTGGCCTTTACAGGGGAATTTCAAGAGACCCAGTACTTC; CDR3 protein: CASSLAFTGEFQETQYF
D gene: TRBD1; V gene: TRBV14; J gene: TRBJ2-3; clone size: NA; CDR3 DNA: TGTGCCAGCAGCCAATCGACAGGGAGCACAGATACGCAGTATTTT; CDR3 protein: CASSQSTGSTDTQYF
D gene: NA; V gene: TRBV5-6; J gene: TRBJ2-3; clone size: once; CDR3 DNA: TGTGCCAGCAGCTTGGTCCCCCGGGGCACAGATACGCAGTATTTT; CDR3 protein: CASSLVPRGTDTQYF
D gene: TRBD2; V gene: TRBV2; J gene: TRBJ2-5; clone size: NA; CDR3 DNA: TGTGCCAGCAGGGAGTTCCGCCTAGCGGGAGTGGGGCAAGAGACCCAGTACTTC; CDR3 protein: CASREFRLAGVGQETQYF
D gene: NA; V gene: TRBV4-3; J gene: TRBJ1-4; clone size: NA; CDR3 DNA: TGCGCCAGCAGCCAAGTCAACCAGTTTAATGAAAAACTGTTTTTT; CDR3 protein: CASSQVNQFNEKLFF
D gene: NA; V gene: TRBV7-2; J gene: TRBJ2-3; clone size: NA; CDR3 DNA: TGTGCCAGCAGACGTAGTGGGGGGGATACGCAGTATTTT; CDR3 protein: CASRRSGGDTQYF
D gene: TRBD1; V gene: TRBV19; J gene: TRBJ1-1; clone size: once; CDR3 DNA: TGTGCCAGTTACAGGGGAGTAGAGATGAACACTGAAGCTTTCTTT; CDR3 protein: CASYRGVEMNTEAFF